The 11 T cell receptor beta chains reported below all come from one sample, sequenced in a study of T cell responses to AZD1222 COVID-19 vaccine (dated by TCRdb to the early 2020s). The time point label on this specimen signifies: about 28 days (+/-7) after the second vaccine dose. The library was built by means of the immunoSEQ multiplex PCR assay. TCRdb stores this immuneACCESS table with in-frame sequences only. Part of the clones is absent; in the studies checked, under half of the shortfall reflects unresolved V genes, and no reason is known for the rest. Counted in this sample were approximately 150,000 clones; 92% of them appeared once. The top ten clones comprise roughly 4% of the sample. This material consisted of peripheral blood, taken 28 days after the second AZD1222 dose. These receptors all come from an adult who received the AZD1222 COVID-19 vaccine.

V usage is TRBV13 and J usage is TRBJ1-3; 7 positions match TRBD1. CDR3 length: 17 amino acids. V trimming: 5 bases; J trimming: 0 bases; junction bases outside the gene matches: 10. Germline V gives CDR1 PRHDT, CDR2 FYEKMQ (reference sequence). In DNA, the CDR3 is TGTGCCAGCAGCCCGAGACAGGGTACGAGCTCTGGAAACACCATATATTTT. Its translation: CASSPRQGTSSGNTIYF. The variable domain in full, with the rest retrieved from reference TRBV13 and TRBJ1-3, is AAGVIQSPRHLIKEKRETATLKCYPIPRHDTVYWYQQGPGQDPQFLISFYEKMQSDKGSIPDRFSAQQFSDYHSELNMSSLELGDSALYFCASSPRQGTSSGNTIYFGEGSWLTVV.

This clone was seen a handful of times. The rearrangement links TRBV28 to TRBJ2-7; 8 bases are shared with TRBD1. In germline, CDR1 is MDHEN, CDR2 SYDVKM. The CDR3 totals 16 residues. V shed 6 bases and J 4 bases; nucleotides not matched to a gene: 14. As DNA, the CDR3 is TGTGCCAGCAGCAGACGGACAGGGAGATTTTTGTACGAGCAGTACTTC. Translating gives CASSRRTGRFLYEQYF.

This chain connects TRBV5-1 to TRBJ2-1; 9 bases match TRBD1. V trimming: 4 bases; J trimming: 3 bases; junction bases outside the gene matches: 5. The CDR3 is 15 residues long. The germline CDR1 and CDR2 sequences are SGHRS and YFSETQ. The CDR3 reads CASSTMGQGYNEQFF. CDR3 DNA sequence: TGCGCCAGCAGCACGATGGGACAGGGCTACAATGAGCAGTTCTTC.

V usage is TRBV25-1 and J usage is TRBJ2-5; 8 nucleotides line up with TRBD1. CDR1 is MGHDK and CDR2 is SYGVNS in the germline V gene. J was trimmed by 4 bases and V by 6 bases; bases with no gene match: 10. This CDR3 has 15 amino acids. The CDR3 DNA is TGTGCCAGCAGCCACGGGACAGGCGACGCAGAGACCCAGTACTTC. It yields the protein CASSHGTGDAETQYF.

The J gene is TRBJ1-1, the V gene TRBV11-1, with 8 bases that match TRBD1. V trimming: 5 bases; J trimming: 2 bases; junction bases outside the gene matches: 7. From germline, CDR1 is SGHAT and CDR2 FQDESV (reference sequence). The CDR3 contains 15 residues. The CDR3, as DNA: TGTGCCAGCAGCGAGTGGACAGGGTCTAACACTGAAGCTTTCTTT. Translation: CASSEWTGSNTEAFF.

The chain links TRBV6-5 to TRBJ2-3, with a tentative D call TRBD2 (7 bases). CDR3 length: 15 residues. Trimming took 6 bases from V and 9 from J, leaving 22 bases between them. In germline, CDR1 is MNHEY, CDR2 SVGAGI. The CDR3 loop is CASSPGLGWGGTQYF. The CDR3 DNA is TGTGCCAGCAGCCCAGGACTAGGCTGGGGGGGCACGCAGTATTTT.

This clone has a handful of counts. The chain employs TRBV7-2 and TRBJ1-3, with D maybe TRBD1 (5 bases). Germline V gene lookup returns CDR1 SGHTA and CDR2 FQGNSA. The CDR3 has 17 amino acids. Trimming shortened V by 4 bases and J by 0 bases, and 16 bases separated the two germline ends. The DNA for the CDR3 is TGTGCCAGCAGCTACAATCCCGGACACCCCTCTGGAAACACCATATATTTT. This encodes CASSYNPGHPSGNTIYF.

CDR3 residues: CASSPRQGLAFPNTGELFF. In DNA form, the CDR3 reads TGTGCCAGCAGCCCGAGACAGGGCCTCGCCTTTCCGAACACCGGGGAGCTGTTTTTT. This chain joins TRBV11-3 and TRBJ2-2, with 7 bases that match TRBD1. The germline V gene encodes CDR1 SGHNT and CDR2 YENEEA. The CDR3 totals 19 residues. V lost 5 bases, J lost 0 bases, and 15 bases stayed unmatched.

The rearrangement joins TRBV19 to TRBJ1-6; D remains unclear. Germline CDR1 reads LNHDA; CDR2 reads SQIVND (reference sequence). The CDR3 runs to 14 residues. V dropped 2 bases and J dropped 11 bases, with 13 bases sitting between them. The CDR3 DNA is TGTGCCAGTAGTATACAGCCAGGAGATCCACCCCTCCACTTT. It encodes CASSIQPGDPPLHF.

V is TRBV5-1 and J is TRBJ2-3, with D perhaps given as TRBD1 or TRBD2 (5 bases each). Between the trimmed V and J ends, which lost 0 bases and 2 bases, there was a span of 16 bases. CDR1 SGHRS and CDR2 YFSETQ come from the germline V gene. This CDR3 contains 17 residues. The chain's CDR3 is CASSLVRDGVITDTQYF. Written as DNA, the CDR3 is TGCGCCAGCAGCTTGGTCCGGGACGGTGTAATCACAGATACGCAGTATTTT.

The chain combines TRBV6-6 with TRBJ1-5; 7 bases match TRBD1. The V segment lost 2 bases and the J segment 3 bases; nucleotides outside the gene matches: 4. Germline V CDR1 and CDR2: MNHNY, SVGAGI (reference sequence). The CDR3 has 15 residues. CDR3 residues: CASSYVQGINQPQHF. In DNA, the CDR3 is TGTGCCAGCAGTTACGTACAGGGGATCAATCAGCCCCAGCATTTT.